The rows below give T cell receptor beta chains drawn from one sample of a study of CD8 T cells in Susac syndrome. TCRdb used MiXCR to reprocess the immunoSEQ multiplex PCR reads, holding one entry per CDR3 protein. The sample holds almost 450,000 distinct CDR3 sequences, approximately 89% seen once. The sequenced material came from CD8+ T cells from PBMCs. These receptors came from a human donor with multiple sclerosis. CDR3s include the opening cysteine and the closing phenylalanine or tryptophan. A D gene is named only where the DNA matches it firmly. Clone size is stated in some rows and not others, as once, few, many or a class when expanded.

abundance	v_gene	d_gene	j_gene	CDR3nt	CDR3aa
.	TRBV5-1	.	TRBJ2-7	TGCGCCAGCAGCGTTACTAGCCTAACCTACGAGCAGTACTTC	CASSVTSLTYEQYF
.	TRBV28	.	TRBJ2-5	TGTGCCAGCAGTTTTCCGGCAGCCCAAGAGACCCAGTACTTC	CASSFPAAQETQYF
.	TRBV10-3	.	TRBJ2-5	TGTGCCATCAGTGAGGAGGCAGGGGGGCAAGAGACCCAGTACTTC	CAISEEAGGQETQYF
.	TRBV4-1	.	TRBJ2-7	TGCGCCAGCAGCCAAGATAATTCGGATTACGAGCAGTACTTC	CASSQDNSDYEQYF
.	TRBV28	TRBD1	TRBJ2-1	TGTGCCAGCAGTTTAATAAGGGACAGGGAGTCGCGGTCCTACAATGAGCAGTTCTTC	CASSLIRDRESRSYNEQFF
.	TRBV29-1	.	TRBJ2-7	TGCAGCGTTGTTTCCATAACGGGGCAGTACTTC	CSVVSITGQYF
.	TRBV25-1	.	TRBJ1-1	TGTGCCAGCAGTGAATATTTCCTGGGGAGCACTGAAGCTTTCTTT	CASSEYFLGSTEAFF
few	TRBV6-5	.	TRBJ2-1	TGTGCCAGCAGTTACGGGGCAGGGTGGTACAATGAGCAGTTCTTC	CASSYGAGWYNEQFF
.	TRBV20-1	.	TRBJ2-7	TGCAGTGCTGGCGTCTTCTACGAGCAGTACTTC	CSAGVFYEQYF
.	TRBV27	.	TRBJ2-7	TGTGCCAGCAGTTTATCCGTGGGACCACTTGAGCAGTACTTC	CASSLSVGPLEQYF
.	TRBV6-6	.	TRBJ1-2	TGTGCCAGCAGTTCCAAGGGGTACTATGGCTACACCTTC	CASSSKGYYGYTF
.	TRBV6-2/TRBV6-3	.	TRBJ2-7	TGTGCCAGCACTGAAGGCGGGGCTGCCTACGAGCAGTACTTC	CASTEGGAAYEQYF
.	TRBV7-3	TRBD2	TRBJ2-5	TGTGCCAGCAGCTCGGGACTAGGAAAGACCCAGTACTTC	CASSSGLGKTQYF
.	TRBV5-6	TRBD2	TRBJ2-5	TGTGCCAGCAGCTGGGGGACTAGCGGAGAGACCCAGTACTTC	CASSWGTSGETQYF
.	TRBV4-1	TRBD2	TRBJ2-7	TGCGCCAGCAGCCCCCCGATCGGGCGGGAGGTGTTCGAGCAGTACTTC	CASSPPIGREVFEQYF
.	TRBV20-1	TRBD2	TRBJ2-1	TGCAGTGCTAGAATCTTGCGGGAGGAGCAGTTCTTC	CSARILREEQFF
.	TRBV5-6	TRBD1	TRBJ1-1	TGTGCCAGCACCACAGGGGGAGTAACTGAAGCTTTCTTT	CASTTGGVTEAFF
.	TRBV27	TRBD2	TRBJ2-1	TGTGCCAGCAGTCCGCATCCGGGACTAGCGGGCTACAATGAGCAGTTCTTC	CASSPHPGLAGYNEQFF
few	TRBV30	TRBD2	TRBJ2-2	TGTGCCTGGAAACTAGCGATCGGGGAGCTGTTTTTT	CAWKLAIGELFF
once	TRBV6-1	TRBD2	TRBJ2-3	TGTGCCAGCAGACTTCGACTAGCGGGAGGTATAGATACGCAGTATTTT	CASRLRLAGGIDTQYF
.	TRBV7-2	TRBD2	TRBJ2-5	TGTGCCAGCAGCTTAGGTGTGGCTAGCGGGGAAGAGACCCAGTACTTC	CASSLGVASGEETQYF
.	TRBV5-4	.	TRBJ1-1	TGTGCCAGCAGCTTGGAGAAGGGTCAGGAAGGGGCCTTT	CASSLEKGQEGAF
.	TRBV6-1	.	TRBJ2-3	TGTGCCAGCAGTTATTATCCAGATACGCAGTATTTT	CASSYYPDTQYF
.	TRBV4-1	TRBD2	TRBJ2-1	TGCGCCAGCAGCCAGGGGCGCGCGGCGGGAGGGCCCAATGAGCAGTTCTTC	CASSQGRAAGGPNEQFF
.	TRBV6-1	.	TRBJ1-1	TGTGCCAGCAGTGAAAGGAGAGGCACTGAAGCTTTCTTT	CASSERRGTEAFF
.	TRBV27	.	TRBJ2-1	TGTGCCAGCAGCCCCCTGGTTAGCACTTCCTACAATGAGCAGTTCTTC	CASSPLVSTSYNEQFF
.	TRBV7-2	.	TRBJ2-2	TGTGCCAGCAGCTTAGATCGGCTAAGCGGCCCCGGGGAGCTGTTTTTT	CASSLDRLSGPGELFF
few	TRBV6-5	.	TRBJ2-3	TGTGCCAGCAGAGGGGACACAGATACGCAGTATTTT	CASRGDTDTQYF
.	TRBV2	.	TRBJ2-3	TGTGCCAGCAGTGGGGGGGCGCCCACAGATACGCAGTATTTT	CASSGGAPTDTQYF
.	TRBV28	TRBD2	TRBJ2-3	TGTGCCAGCAGTTTGGAATCTAGCGGGAGGACAGATACGCAGTATTTT	CASSLESSGRTDTQYF
.	TRBV12-3/TRBV12-4	.	TRBJ1-1	TGTGCCAGCAGTTTAGGTTGGGGGATTACCGAGGCTTTCTTT	CASSLGWGITEAFF
.	TRBV5-1	.	TRBJ2-1	TGCGCCACCTGCGAGAGGGATCCCACGAACAATGAGCAGTTCTTC	CATCERDPTNNEQFF
.	TRBV9	.	TRBJ2-2	TGTGCCAGCAGCGTAGCTACGGGGACTCTAGAGCACACCGGGGAGCTGTTTTTT	CASSVATGTLEHTGELFF
.	TRBV30	TRBD2	TRBJ2-1	TGTGCCTGGATCCCGGCGGGAGGGACCTCCTACAATGAGCAGTTCTTC	CAWIPAGGTSYNEQFF
.	TRBV27	TRBD1	TRBJ2-7	TGTGCCAGCAGTTGGTCCGGGACAGCCTACGAGCAGTACTTC	CASSWSGTAYEQYF
.	TRBV27	.	TRBJ1-2	TGTGCCAGCAGTGTCGGGGCGTACGCCGCGGGCTACACCTTC	CASSVGAYAAGYTF
.	TRBV9	.	TRBJ2-3	TGTGCCAGCAGCGTAGGGAGCTCCACAGATACGCAGTATTTT	CASSVGSSTDTQYF
.	TRBV7-9	.	TRBJ2-1	TGTGCCAGCAGCTCCAGGGAGAGCTCCTACAATGAGCAGTTCTTC	CASSSRESSYNEQFF
.	TRBV20-1	.	TRBJ2-1	TGCAGTGCTAGCGGGACCAGGGACCTCAGGGAGCAGTTCTTC	CSASGTRDLREQFF
.	TRBV4-2	TRBD1	TRBJ2-7	TGTGCCAGCAGCCAAGCAGCACAGGGGGGATCAGAGCAGTACTTC	CASSQAAQGGSEQYF
.	TRBV28	.	TRBJ1-4	TGTGCCAGCAGTTTGGGAACAGGGCAGGGGAAACTGTTTTTT	CASSLGTGQGKLFF
few	TRBV20-1	.	TRBJ2-7	TGCAGTGCTAGAGGAGAAGATTCTTTTTACGAGCAGTACTTC	CSARGEDSFYEQYF
.	TRBV3-1	.	TRBJ1-1	TGTGCCAGCAGCTCCGAGTGGGTTTGGGACACTGAAGCTTTCTTT	CASSSEWVWDTEAFF